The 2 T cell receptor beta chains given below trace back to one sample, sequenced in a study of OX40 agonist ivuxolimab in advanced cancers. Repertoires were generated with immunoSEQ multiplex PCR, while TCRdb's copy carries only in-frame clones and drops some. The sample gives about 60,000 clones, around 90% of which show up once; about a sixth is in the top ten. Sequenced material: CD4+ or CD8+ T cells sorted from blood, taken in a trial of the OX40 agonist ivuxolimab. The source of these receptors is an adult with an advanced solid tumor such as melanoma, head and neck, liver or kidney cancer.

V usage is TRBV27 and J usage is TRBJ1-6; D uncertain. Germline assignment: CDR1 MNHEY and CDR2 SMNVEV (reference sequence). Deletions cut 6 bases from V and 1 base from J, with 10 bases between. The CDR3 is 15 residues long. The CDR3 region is CASRREGSYNSPLHF. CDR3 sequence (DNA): TGTGCCAGCAGAAGGGAAGGGTCCTATAATTCACCCCTCCACTTT.

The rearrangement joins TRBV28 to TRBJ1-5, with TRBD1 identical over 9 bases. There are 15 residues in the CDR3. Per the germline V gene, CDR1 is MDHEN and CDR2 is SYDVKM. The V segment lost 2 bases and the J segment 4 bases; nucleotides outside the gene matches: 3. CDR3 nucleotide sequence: TGTGCCAGCAGTTTAACAGGGGGCGCGAATCAGCCCCAGCATTTT. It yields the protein CASSLTGGANQPQHF.